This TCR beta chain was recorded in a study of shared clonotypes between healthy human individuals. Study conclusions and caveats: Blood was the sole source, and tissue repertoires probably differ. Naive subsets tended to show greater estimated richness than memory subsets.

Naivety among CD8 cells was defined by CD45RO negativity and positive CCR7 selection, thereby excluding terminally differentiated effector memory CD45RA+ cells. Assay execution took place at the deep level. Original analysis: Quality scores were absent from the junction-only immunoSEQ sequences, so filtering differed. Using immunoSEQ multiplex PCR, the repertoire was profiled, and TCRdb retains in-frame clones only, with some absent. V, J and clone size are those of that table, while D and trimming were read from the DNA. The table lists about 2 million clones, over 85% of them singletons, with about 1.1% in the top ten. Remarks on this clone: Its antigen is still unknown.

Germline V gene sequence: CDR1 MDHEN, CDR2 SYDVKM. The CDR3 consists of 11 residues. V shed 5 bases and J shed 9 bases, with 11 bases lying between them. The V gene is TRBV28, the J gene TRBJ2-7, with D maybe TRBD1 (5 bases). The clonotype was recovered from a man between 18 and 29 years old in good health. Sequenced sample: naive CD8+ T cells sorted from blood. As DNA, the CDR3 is TGTGCCAGCAGTGCAGGGTTCTCGCAGTACTTC. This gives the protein CASSAGFSQYF. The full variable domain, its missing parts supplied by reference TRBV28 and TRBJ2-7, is DVKVTQSSRYLVKRTGEKVFLECVQDMDHENMFWYRQDPGLGLRLIYFSYDVKMKEKGDIPEGYSVSREKKERFSLILESASTNQTSMYLCASSAGFSQYFGPGTRLTVT.